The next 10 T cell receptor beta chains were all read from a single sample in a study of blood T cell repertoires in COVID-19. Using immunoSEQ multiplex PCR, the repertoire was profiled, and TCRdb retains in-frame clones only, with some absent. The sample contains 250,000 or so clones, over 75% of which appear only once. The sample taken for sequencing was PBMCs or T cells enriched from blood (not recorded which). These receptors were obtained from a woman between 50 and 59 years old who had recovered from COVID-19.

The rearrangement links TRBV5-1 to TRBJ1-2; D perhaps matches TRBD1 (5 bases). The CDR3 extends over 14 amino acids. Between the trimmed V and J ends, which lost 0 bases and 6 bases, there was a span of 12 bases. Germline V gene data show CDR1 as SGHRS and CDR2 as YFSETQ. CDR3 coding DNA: TGCGCCAGCAGCTTGGAGGGGCGCGAGGATGGCTACACCTTC. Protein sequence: CASSLEGREDGYTF.

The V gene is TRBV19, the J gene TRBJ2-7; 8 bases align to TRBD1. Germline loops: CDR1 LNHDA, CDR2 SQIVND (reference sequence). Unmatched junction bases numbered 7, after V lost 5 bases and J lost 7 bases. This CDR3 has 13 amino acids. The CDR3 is CASSSQGAKEQYF. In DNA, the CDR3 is TGTGCCAGTAGTTCCCAGGGGGCAAAGGAGCAGTACTTC. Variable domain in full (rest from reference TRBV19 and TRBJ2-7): DGGITQSPKYLFRKEGQNVTLSCEQNLNHDAMYWYRQDPGQGLRLIYYSQIVNDFQKGDIAEGYSVSREKKESFPLTVTSAQKNPTAFYLCASSSQGAKEQYFGPGTRLTVT.

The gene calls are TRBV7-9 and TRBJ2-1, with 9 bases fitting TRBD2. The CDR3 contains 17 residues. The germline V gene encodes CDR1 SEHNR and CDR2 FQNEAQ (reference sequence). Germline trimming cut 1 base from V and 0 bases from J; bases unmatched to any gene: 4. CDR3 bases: TGTGCCAGCAGCTTAGGGTTTAGCGGGAGCTCCTACAATGAGCAGTTCTTC. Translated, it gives CASSLGFSGSSYNEQFF.

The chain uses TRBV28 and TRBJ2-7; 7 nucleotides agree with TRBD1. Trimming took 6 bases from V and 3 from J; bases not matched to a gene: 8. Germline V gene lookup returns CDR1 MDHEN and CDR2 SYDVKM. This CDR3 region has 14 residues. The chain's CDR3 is CASRGQKLFYEQYF. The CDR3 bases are TGTGCCAGCAGGGGACAGAAATTATTCTACGAGCAGTACTTC. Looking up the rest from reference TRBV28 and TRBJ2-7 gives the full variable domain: DVKVTQSSRYLVKRTGEKVFLECVQDMDHENMFWYRQDPGLGLRLIYFSYDVKMKEKGDIPEGYSVSREKKERFSLILESASTNQTSMYLCASRGQKLFYEQYFGPGTRLTVT.

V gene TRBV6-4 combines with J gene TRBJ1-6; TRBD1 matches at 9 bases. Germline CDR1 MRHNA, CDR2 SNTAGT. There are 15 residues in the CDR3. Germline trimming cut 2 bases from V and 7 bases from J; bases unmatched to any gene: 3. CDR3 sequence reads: CASSDRTGDNSPLHF. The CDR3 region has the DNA TGTGCCAGCAGTGACAGGACAGGGGACAATTCACCCCTCCACTTT.

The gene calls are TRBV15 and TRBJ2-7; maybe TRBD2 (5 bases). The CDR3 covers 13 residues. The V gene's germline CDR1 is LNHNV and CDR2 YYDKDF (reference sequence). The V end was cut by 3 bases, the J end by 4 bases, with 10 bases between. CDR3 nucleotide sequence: TGTGCCACCAGCAGTGGACTGATATACGAGCAGTACTTC. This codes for CATSSGLIYEQYF.

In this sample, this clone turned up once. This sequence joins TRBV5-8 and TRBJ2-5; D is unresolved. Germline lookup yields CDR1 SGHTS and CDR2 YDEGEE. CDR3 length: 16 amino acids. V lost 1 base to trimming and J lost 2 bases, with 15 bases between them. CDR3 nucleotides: TGTGCCAGCAGCTTGTCAACAGCCGCCACACAAGAGACCCAGTACTTC. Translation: CASSLSTAATQETQYF.

The CDR3 loop reads CASSLGQEGEQYF. The CDR3, as DNA: TGTGCCAGCAGTTTGGGACAGGAAGGGGAGCAGTACTTC. The V gene is TRBV28, the J gene TRBJ2-7; 8 nucleotides agree with TRBD1. The CDR3 spans 13 residues. CDR1 and CDR2 (germline): MDHEN, SYDVKM. Trimming cost V 3 bases and J 7 bases; bases outside gene matches: 5.

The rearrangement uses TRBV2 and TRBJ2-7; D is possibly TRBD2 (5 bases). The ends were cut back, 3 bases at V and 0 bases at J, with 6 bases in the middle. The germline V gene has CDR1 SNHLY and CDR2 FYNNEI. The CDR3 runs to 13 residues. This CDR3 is CASSDEGSYEQYF. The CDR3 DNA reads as TGTGCCAGCAGTGACGAGGGCTCCTACGAGCAGTACTTC.

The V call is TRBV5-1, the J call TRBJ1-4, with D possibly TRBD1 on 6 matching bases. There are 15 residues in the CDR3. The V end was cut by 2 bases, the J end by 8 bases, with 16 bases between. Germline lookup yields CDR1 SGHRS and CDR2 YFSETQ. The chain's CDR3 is CASSFRWGGQEKLFF. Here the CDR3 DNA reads TGCGCCAGCAGCTTCCGCTGGGGGGGGCAGGAAAAACTGTTTTTT.